The rows below give T cell receptor beta chains drawn from one sample of a study of OX40 agonist ivuxolimab in advanced cancers. Produced via immunoSEQ multiplex PCR; TCRdb's table is partial and in-frame only. The table includes more than 50,000 clones, about 79% detected once. The starting material was CD4+ or CD8+ T cells sorted from blood, obtained in a trial of the OX40 agonist ivuxolimab. The origin of the receptors is an adult with an advanced solid tumor such as melanoma, head and neck, liver or kidney cancer. Both conserved end residues are part of each CDR3. D genes are given only for firm matches. A clone size is listed for some rows: how often the clone was seen (once, few, many), or a class if it is expanded.

NA NA TRBJ1-6 TRBV5-1 CASSLEARARGHSPLHF TGCGCCAGCAGCTTGGAGGCCAGGGCACGGGGGCATTCACCCCTCCACTTT
NA NA TRBJ1-1 TRBV6-1 CASSLIPGQGEAFF TGTGCCAGCAGTTTAATCCCGGGACAAGGTGAAGCTTTCTTT
NA TRBD2 TRBJ2-1 TRBV5-1 CASSLVTSGGAQEQFF TGCGCCAGCAGCTTGGTAACTAGCGGGGGGGCACAGGAGCAGTTCTTC
NA TRBD2 TRBJ2-3 TRBV7-6 CASSLRPAGGSSTDTQYF TGTGCCAGCAGCTTAAGGCCAGCGGGGGGCTCTAGCACAGATACGCAGTATTTT
NA NA TRBJ1-2 TRBV19 CASSISGRRHLLGYTF TGTGCCAGTAGTATATCGGGACGGCGACATCTCCTGGGCTACACCTTC
NA TRBD1 TRBJ1-1 TRBV9 CASSAGQLNTEAFF TGTGCCAGCAGCGCGGGACAGCTGAACACTGAAGCTTTCTTT
NA NA TRBJ2-5 TRBV28 CASSPLGQEETQYF TGTGCCAGCAGTCCCCTTGGGCAGGAAGAGACCCAGTACTTC
once NA TRBJ2-3 TRBV29-1 CSVVHAGRTDTQYF TGCAGCGTTGTCCACGCCGGACGCACAGATACGCAGTATTTT
NA TRBD2 TRBJ2-5 TRBV27 CASTSTSGDETQYF TGTGCCAGCACCTCTACTAGCGGGGACGAGACCCAGTACTTC
NA NA TRBJ2-3 TRBV5-1 CASSFGGPVRTDTQYF TGCGCCAGCAGCTTTGGAGGGCCGGTACGCACAGATACGCAGTATTTT
NA NA TRBJ2-7 TRBV6-5 CASSYKRDEQYF TGTGCCAGCAGTTACAAGAGGGACGAGCAGTACTTC
NA TRBD1 TRBJ1-1 TRBV5-1 CASSPNSGQQNTEAFF TGCGCCAGCAGCCCCAACTCGGGACAGCAGAACACTGAAGCTTTCTTT
NA TRBD1 TRBJ1-2 TRBV6-1 CASKGTETGGGYTF TGTGCCAGCAAAGGGACAGAGACCGGCGGGGGCTACACCTTC
NA NA TRBJ1-2 TRBV11-2 CASSLVGGASSGYTF TGTGCCAGCAGCTTAGTTGGAGGGGCTAGCTCTGGCTACACCTTC
once NA TRBJ1-4 TRBV2 CASSLTGRSATNEKLFF TGTGCCAGCAGTCTGACAGGACGATCTGCAACTAATGAAAAACTGTTTTTT
NA TRBD1 TRBJ2-1 TRBV15 CATSSVRGTDEQFF TGTGCCACCAGCAGCGTCAGGGGGACCGATGAGCAGTTCTTC
NA TRBD2 TRBJ2-5 TRBV5-1 CASKSASGGPGETQYF TGCGCCAGCAAATCTGCTAGCGGGGGGCCGGGCGAGACCCAGTACTTC